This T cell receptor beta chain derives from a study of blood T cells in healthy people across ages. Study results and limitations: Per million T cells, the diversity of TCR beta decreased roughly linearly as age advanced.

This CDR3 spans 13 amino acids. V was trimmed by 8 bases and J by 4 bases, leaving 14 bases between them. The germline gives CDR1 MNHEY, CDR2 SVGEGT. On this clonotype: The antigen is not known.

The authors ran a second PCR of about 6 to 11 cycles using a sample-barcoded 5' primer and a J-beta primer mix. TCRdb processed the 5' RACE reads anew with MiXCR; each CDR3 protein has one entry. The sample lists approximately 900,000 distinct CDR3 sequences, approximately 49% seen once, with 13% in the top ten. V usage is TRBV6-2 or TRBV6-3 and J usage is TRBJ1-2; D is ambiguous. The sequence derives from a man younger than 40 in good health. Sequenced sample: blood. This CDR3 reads CASSREVRYGYTF. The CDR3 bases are TGTGCCAGCTCCCGAGAAGTCCGCTATGGCTACACCTTC.